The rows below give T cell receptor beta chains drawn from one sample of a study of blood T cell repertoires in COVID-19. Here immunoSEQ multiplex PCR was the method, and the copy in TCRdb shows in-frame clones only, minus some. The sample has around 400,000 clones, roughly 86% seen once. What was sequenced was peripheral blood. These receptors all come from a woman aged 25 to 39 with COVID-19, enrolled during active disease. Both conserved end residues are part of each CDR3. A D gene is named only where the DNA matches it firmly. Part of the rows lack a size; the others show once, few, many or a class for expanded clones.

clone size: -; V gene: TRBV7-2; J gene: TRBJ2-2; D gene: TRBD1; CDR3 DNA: TGTGCCAGCAGTTTACAACCGACAGGGGCCGGGGAGCTGTTTTTT; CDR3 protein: CASSLQPTGAGELFF
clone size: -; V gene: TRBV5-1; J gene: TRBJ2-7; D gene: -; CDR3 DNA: TGCGCCAGCAGCTGGGGGGGCAGGGACGAGCAGTACTTC; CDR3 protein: CASSWGGRDEQYF
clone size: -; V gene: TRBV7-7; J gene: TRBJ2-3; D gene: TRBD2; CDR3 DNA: TGTGCTAGCAGCTTAGATCGGACTAGCGGGAGGGCCAGCTCAGATACGCAGTATTTT; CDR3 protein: CASSLDRTSGRASSDTQYF
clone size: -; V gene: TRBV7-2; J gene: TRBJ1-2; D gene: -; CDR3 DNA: TGTGCCAGCAGCTTAGAGGCAGGCTGGTATGGCTACACCTTC; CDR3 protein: CASSLEAGWYGYTF
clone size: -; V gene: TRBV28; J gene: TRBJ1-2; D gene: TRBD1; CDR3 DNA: TGTGCCAGCAGGCCCGGACAGGGACACTATGGCTACACCTTC; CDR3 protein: CASRPGQGHYGYTF
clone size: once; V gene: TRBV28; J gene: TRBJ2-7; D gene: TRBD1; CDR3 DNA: TGTGCCAGCGGGGACAGGGACGAGCAGTACTTC; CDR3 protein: CASGDRDEQYF
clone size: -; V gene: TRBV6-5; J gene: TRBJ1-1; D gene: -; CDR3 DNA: TGTGCCAGCTGTTGGGGGGTGATGAACACTGAAGCTTTCTTT; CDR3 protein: CASCWGVMNTEAFF
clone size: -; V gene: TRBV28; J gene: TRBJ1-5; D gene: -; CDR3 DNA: TGTGCCAGCGACAAACTCAATCAGCCCCAGCATTTT; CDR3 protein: CASDKLNQPQHF
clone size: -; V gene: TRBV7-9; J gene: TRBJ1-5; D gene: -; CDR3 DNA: TGTGCCAGCAGCTCCAGCAACGGGGGGCGAGGTCAGCCCCAGCATTTT; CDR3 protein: CASSSSNGGRGQPQHF
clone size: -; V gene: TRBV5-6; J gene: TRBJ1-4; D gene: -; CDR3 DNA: TGTGCCAGCAGCTTGCGGGGAGGAGGTGAAAAACTGTTTTTT; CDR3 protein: CASSLRGGGEKLFF
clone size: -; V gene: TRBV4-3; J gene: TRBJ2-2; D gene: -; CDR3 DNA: TGCGCCAGCAGCCAAGACAGGGCATTACCCACCGGGGAGCTGTTTTTT; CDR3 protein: CASSQDRALPTGELFF
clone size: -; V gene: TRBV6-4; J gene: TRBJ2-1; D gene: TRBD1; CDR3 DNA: TGTGCCAGCAGTGACTCCGGGACAGTTAATGAGCAGTTCTTC; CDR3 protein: CASSDSGTVNEQFF
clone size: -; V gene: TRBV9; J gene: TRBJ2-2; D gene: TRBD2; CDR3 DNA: TGTGCCAGCAGCGTAGGGGGTAGCGGGAAGACCGGGGAGCTGTTTTTT; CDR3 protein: CASSVGGSGKTGELFF
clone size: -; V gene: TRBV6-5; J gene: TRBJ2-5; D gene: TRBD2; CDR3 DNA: TGTGCCAGCAGGGGGCGGGAGTGGAGGGAGACCCAGTACTTC; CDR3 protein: CASRGREWRETQYF
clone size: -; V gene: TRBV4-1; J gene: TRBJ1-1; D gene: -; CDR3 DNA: TGCGCCAGCAGCCAAGAGGTCGGCGGGGTCACTGAAGCTTTCTTT; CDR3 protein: CASSQEVGGVTEAFF
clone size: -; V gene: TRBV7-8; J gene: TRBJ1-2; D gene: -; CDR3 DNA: TGTGCCAGCAGAGCAGACAGCGCAGGCGGTGGTGGCTACACCTTC; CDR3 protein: CASRADSAGGGGYTF
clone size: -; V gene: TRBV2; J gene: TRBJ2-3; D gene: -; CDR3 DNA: TGTGCCAGCAGTGAAGGCAACTGGGGCGATACGCAGTATTTT; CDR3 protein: CASSEGNWGDTQYF
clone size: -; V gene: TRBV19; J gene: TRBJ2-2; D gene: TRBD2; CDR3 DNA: TGTGCCAGTACGGGGACTAGCGGGAGGGCCATGTCCGGGGAGCTGTTTTTT; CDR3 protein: CASTGTSGRAMSGELFF
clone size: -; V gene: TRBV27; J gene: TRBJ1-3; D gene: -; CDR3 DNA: TGTGCCAGCAGTTCCTTATCAGGGCCTGGAAACACCATATATTTT; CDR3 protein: CASSSLSGPGNTIYF
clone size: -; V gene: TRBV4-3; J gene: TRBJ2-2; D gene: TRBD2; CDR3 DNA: TGCGCCAGCAGCCAAGAGACTAGCGCCCTGGGCGGGGAGCTGTTTTTT; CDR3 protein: CASSQETSALGGELFF
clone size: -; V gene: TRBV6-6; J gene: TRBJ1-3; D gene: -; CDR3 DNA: TGTGCCAGCAGAAGGGGCAGCTCTGGAAACACCATATATTTT; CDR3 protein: CASRRGSSGNTIYF
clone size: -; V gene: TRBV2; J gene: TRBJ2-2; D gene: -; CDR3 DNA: TGTGCCAGCACCCGAACAGGGTTCACCGGGGAGCTGTTTTTT; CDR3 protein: CASTRTGFTGELFF
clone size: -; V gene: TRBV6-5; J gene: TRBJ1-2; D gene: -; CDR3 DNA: TGTGCCAGCAGCCCCCACAGCGAGGGTGGCTACACCTTC; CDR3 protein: CASSPHSEGGYTF
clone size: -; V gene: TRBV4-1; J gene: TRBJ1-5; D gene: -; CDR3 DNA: TGCGCCAGCAGCCAAGATGGGGCACGCAATCAGCCCCAGCATTTT; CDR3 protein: CASSQDGARNQPQHF
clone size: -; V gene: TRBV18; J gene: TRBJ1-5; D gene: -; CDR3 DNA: TGTGCCAGCTCACCACCGGCCGGGGGGACCAATCAGCCCCAGCATTTT; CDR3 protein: CASSPPAGGTNQPQHF
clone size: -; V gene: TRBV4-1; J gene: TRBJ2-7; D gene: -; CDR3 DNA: TGCGCCAGCAGCCAAGAGGTTGGTAGCTCCTACGAGCAGTACTTC; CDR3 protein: CASSQEVGSSYEQYF
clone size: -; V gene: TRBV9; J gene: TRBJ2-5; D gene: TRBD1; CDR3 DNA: TGTGCCAGCAGCGTGGAGACAGGGGGCTGGGAGACCCAGTACTTC; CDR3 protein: CASSVETGGWETQYF
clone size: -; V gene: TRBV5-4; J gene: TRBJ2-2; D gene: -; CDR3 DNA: TGTGCCAGCAGCTTGCCTAGCGCGAACACCGGGGAGCTGTTTTTT; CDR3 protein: CASSLPSANTGELFF
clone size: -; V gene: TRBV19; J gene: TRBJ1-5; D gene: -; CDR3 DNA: TGTGCCAGTAGTATCGGGAACCAGCCCCAGCATTTT; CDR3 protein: CASSIGNQPQHF
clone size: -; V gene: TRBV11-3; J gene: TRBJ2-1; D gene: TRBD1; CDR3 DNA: TGTGCCAGCAGCTTAGCGCGACAGGGTCCAAACAATGAGCAGTTCTTC; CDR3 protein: CASSLARQGPNNEQFF
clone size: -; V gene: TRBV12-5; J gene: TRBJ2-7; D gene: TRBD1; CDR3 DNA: TGTGCTAGTGGCACCGGGACAGGGGTCTCCTACGAGCAGTACTTC; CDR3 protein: CASGTGTGVSYEQYF
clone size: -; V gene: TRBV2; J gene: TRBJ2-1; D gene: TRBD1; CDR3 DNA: TGTGCCAGCGGGGGGAGGACAGGGGGAAATGAGCAGTTCTTC; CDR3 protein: CASGGRTGGNEQFF
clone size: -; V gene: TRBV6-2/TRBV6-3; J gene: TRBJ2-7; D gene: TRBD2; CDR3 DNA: TGTGCCAGCAGTTACTCGATCACTAGCGGGAGGGCCGGTAACGAGCAGTACTTC; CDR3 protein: CASSYSITSGRAGNEQYF
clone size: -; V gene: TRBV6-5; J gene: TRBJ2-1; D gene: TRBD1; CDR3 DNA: TGTGCCAGCAGGGACAGGACCTACAATGAGCAGTTCTTC; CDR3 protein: CASRDRTYNEQFF
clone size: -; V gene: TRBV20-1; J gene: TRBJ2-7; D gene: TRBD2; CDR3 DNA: TGCAGTGCTAGTAGTCCTAGCGGGAGGGCCTACGAGCAGTACTTC; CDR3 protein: CSASSPSGRAYEQYF